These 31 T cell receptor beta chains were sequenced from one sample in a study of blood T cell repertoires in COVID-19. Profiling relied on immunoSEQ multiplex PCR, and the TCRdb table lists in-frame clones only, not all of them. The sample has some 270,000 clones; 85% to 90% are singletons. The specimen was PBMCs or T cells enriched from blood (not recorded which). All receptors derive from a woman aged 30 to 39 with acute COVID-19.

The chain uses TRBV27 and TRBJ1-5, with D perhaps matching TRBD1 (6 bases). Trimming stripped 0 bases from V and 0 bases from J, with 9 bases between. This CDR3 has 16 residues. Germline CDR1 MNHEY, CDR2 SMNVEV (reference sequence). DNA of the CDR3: TGTGCCAGCAGTTTATCCGACAGGCATAGCAATCAGCCCCAGCATTTT. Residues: CASSLSDRHSNQPQHF.

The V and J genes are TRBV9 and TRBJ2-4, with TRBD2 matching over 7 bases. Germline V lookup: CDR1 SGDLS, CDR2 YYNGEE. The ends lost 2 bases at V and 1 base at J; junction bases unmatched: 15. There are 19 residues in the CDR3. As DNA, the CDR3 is TGTGCCAGCAGCGTGGGTCCCTCCCGACTAGCCGGGGCCAAAAACATTCAGTACTTC. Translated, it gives CASSVGPSRLAGAKNIQYF.

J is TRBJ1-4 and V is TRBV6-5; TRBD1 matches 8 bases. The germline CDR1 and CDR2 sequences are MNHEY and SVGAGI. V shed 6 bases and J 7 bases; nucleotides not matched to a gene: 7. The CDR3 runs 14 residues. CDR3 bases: TGTGCCAGCAGGTTCAGGGGGCTAGTTGAAAAACTGTTTTTT. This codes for CASRFRGLVEKLFF.

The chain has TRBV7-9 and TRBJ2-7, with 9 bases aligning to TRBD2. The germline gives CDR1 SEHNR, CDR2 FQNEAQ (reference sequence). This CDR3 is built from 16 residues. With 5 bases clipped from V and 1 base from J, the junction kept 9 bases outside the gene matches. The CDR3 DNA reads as TGTGCCAGCAGCCTGTCTGGACTAGCGCCTTCCTACGAGCAGTACTTC. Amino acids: CASSLSGLAPSYEQYF. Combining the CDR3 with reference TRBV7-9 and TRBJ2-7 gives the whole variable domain DTGVSQNPRHKITKRGQNVTFRCDPISEHNRLYWYRQTLGQGPEFLTYFQNEAQLEKSRLLSDRFSAERPKGSFSTLEIQRTEQGDSAMYLCASSLSGLAPSYEQYFGPGTRLTVT.

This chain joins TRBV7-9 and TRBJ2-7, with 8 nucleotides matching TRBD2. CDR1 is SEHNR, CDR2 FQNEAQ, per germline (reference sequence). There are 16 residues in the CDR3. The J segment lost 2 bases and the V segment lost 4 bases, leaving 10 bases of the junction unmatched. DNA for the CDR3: TGTGCCAGCAGCTCCCCGTCAGGGCGGGAGGCCTACGAGCAGTACTTC. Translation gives CASSSPSGREAYEQYF.

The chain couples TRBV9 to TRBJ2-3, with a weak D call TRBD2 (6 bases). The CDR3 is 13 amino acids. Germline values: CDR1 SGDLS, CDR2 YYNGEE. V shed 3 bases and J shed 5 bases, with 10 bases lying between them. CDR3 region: CASSGTTRDTQYF. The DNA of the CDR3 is TGTGCCAGCAGCGGGACTACCCGAGATACGCAGTATTTT.

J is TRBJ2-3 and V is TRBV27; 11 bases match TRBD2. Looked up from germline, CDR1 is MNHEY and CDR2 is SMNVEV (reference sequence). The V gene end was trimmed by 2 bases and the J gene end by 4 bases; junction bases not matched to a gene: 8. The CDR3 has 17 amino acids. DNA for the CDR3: TGTGCCAGCAGTTTAGCTACTAGCGGGAGTGGCTCAGATACGCAGTATTTT. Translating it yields CASSLATSGSGSDTQYF.

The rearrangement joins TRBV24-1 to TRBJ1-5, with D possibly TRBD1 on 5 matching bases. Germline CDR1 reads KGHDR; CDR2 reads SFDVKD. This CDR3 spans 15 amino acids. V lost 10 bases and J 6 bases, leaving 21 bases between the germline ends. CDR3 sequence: CATGEVKGSGQPQHF. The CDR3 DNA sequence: TGTGCCACAGGGGAGGTGAAAGGGTCGGGTCAGCCCCAGCATTTT.

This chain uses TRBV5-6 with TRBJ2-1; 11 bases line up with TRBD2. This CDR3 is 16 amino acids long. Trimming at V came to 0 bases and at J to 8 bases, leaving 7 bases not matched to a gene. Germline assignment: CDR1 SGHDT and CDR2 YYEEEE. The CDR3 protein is CASSLEYSGRVDEQFF. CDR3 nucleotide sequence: TGTGCCAGCAGCTTGGAGTATAGCGGGAGGGTGGATGAGCAGTTCTTC.

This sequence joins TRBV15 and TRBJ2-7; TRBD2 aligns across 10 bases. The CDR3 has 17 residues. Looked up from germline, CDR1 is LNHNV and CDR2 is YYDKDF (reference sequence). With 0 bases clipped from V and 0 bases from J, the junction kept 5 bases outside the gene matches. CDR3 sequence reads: CATSRDTSGKSSYEQYF. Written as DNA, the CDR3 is TGTGCCACCAGCAGAGATACTAGCGGGAAGAGCTCCTACGAGCAGTACTTC.

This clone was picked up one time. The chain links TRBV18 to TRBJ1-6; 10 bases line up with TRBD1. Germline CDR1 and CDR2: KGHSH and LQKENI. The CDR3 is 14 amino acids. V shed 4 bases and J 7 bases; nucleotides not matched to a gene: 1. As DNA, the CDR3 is TGTGCCAGCTCACGGGACAGGGGAAATTCACCCCTCCACTTT. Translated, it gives CASSRDRGNSPLHF.

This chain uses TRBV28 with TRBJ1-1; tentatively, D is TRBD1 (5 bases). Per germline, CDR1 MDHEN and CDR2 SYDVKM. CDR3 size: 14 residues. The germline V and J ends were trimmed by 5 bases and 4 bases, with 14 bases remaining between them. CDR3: CASSPRGDGTEAFF. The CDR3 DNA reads TGTGCCAGCAGTCCCCGGGGGGATGGCACTGAAGCTTTCTTT.

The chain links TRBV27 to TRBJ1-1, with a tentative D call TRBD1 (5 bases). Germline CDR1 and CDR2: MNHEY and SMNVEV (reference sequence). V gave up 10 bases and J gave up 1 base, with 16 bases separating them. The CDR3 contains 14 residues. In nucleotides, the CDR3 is TGTGCCATCAAAATGGGGGGGGAGAACACTGAAGCTTTCTTT. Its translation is CAIKMGGENTEAFF.

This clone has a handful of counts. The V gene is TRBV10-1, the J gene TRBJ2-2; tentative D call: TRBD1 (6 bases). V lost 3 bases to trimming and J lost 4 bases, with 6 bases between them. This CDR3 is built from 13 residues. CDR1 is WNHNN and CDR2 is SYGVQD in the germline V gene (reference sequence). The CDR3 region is CASSEGGTGELFF. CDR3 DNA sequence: TGCGCCAGCAGTGAAGGGGGCACCGGGGAGCTGTTTTTT.

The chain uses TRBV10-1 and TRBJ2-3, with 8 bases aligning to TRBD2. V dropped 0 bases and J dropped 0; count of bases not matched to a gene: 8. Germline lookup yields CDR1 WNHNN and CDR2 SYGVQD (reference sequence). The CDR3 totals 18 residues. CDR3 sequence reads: CASSESVGGRHSTDTQYF. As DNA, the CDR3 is TGCGCCAGCAGTGAGTCGGTTGGCGGGAGGCACAGCACAGATACGCAGTATTTT.

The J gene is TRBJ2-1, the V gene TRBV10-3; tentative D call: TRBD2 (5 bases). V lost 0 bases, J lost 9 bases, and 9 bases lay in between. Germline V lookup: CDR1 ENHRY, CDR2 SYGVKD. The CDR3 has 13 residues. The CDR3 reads CAISESVRAEQFF. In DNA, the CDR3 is TGTGCCATCAGTGAGTCCGTGAGGGCTGAGCAGTTCTTC.

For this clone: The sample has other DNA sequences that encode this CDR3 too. The CDR3 nucleotides are TGTGCCAGCAGCTTAGACAGGAACACCGGGGAGCTGTTTTTT. This translates into CASSLDRNTGELFF. The chain couples TRBV7-2 to TRBJ2-2, with no clear D. V gave up 1 base and J gave up 1 base, with 4 bases separating them. In germline, CDR1 is SGHTA, CDR2 FQGNSA. This CDR3 has 14 amino acids.

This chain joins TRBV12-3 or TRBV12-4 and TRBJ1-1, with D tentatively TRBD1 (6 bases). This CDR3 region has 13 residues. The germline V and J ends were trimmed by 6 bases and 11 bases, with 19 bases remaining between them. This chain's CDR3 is CASSPREGGVAFF. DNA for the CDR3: TGTGCCAGCAGCCCTAGGGAGGGGGGCGTCGCTTTCTTT.

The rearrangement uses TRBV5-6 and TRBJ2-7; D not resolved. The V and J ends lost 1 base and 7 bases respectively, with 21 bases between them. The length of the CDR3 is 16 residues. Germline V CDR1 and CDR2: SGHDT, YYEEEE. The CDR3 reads CASSLNPISSMSEQYF. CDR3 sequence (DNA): TGTGCCAGCAGCTTGAACCCCATATCTTCTATGTCGGAGCAGTACTTC.

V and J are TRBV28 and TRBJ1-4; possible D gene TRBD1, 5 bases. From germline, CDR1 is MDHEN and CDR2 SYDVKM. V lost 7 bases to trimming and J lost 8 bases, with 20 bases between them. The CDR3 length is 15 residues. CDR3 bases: TGTGCCAGCACCGGCGGTCCGGGGGTTGAGGAAAAACTGTTTTTT. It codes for CASTGGPGVEEKLFF.

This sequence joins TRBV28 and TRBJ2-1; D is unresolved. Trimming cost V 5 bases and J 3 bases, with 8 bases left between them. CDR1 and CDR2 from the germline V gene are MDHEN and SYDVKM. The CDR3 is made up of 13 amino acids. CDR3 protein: CASSLTIYNEQFF. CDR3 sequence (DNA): TGTGCCAGCAGTCTTACTATCTACAATGAGCAGTTCTTC.

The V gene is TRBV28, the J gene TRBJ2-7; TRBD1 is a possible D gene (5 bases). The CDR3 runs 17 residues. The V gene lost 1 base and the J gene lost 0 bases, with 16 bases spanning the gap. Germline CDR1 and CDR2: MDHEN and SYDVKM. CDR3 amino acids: CASSLYPRDRSSYEQYF. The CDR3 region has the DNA TGTGCCAGCAGTTTATACCCCCGAGACAGAAGCTCCTACGAGCAGTACTTC.

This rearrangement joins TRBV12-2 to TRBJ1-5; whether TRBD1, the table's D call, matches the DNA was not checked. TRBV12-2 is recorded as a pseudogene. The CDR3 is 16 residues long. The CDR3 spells CASRSGQGPFYQPQHF. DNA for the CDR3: TGTGCAAGTCGCTCCGGACAGGGCCCTTTTTATCAGCCCCAGCATTTT.

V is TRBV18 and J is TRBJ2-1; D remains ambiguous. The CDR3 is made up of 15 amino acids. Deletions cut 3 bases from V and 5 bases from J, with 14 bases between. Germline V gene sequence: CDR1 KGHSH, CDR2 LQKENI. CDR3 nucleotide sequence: TGTGCCAGCTCACCTTCCCGGGTCTCGAACAATGAGCAGTTCTTC. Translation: CASSPSRVSNNEQFF. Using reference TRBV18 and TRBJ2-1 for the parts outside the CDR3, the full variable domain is NAGVMQNPRHLVRRRGQEARLRCSPMKGHSHVYWYRQLPEEGLKFMVYLQKENIIDESGMPKERFSAEFPKEGPSILRIQQVVRGDSAAYFCASSPSRVSNNEQFFGPGTRLTVL.

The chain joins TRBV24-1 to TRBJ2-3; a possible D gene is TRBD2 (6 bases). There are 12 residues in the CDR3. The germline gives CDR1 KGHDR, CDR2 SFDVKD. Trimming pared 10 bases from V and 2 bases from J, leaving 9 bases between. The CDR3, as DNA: TGTGCCACGGGGGGATCCACAGATACGCAGTATTTT. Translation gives CATGGSTDTQYF.

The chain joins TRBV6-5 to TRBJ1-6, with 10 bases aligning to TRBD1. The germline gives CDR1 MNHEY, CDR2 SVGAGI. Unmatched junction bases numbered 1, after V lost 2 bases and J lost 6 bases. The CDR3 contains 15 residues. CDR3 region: CASSYGTGANSPLHF. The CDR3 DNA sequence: TGTGCCAGCAGTTACGGGACAGGGGCTAATTCACCCCTCCACTTT.

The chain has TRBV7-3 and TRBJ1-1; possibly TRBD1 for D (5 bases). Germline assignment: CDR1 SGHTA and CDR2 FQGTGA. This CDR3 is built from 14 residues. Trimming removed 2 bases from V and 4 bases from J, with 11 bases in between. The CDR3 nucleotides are TGTGCCAGCAGCTTATACCCAGGGTTCACTGAAGCTTTCTTT. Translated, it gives CASSLYPGFTEAFF.

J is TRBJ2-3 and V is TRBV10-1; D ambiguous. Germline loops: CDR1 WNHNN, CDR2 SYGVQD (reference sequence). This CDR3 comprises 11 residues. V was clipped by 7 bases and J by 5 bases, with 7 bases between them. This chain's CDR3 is CASNPGDTQYF. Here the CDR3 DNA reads TGCGCCAGCAATCCAGGAGATACGCAGTATTTT.

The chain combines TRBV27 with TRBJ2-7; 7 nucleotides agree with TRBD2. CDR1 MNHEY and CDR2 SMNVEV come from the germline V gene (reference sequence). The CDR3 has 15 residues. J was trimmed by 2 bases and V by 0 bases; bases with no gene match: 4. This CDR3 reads CASSLSSSGTYEQYF. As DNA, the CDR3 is TGTGCCAGCAGTTTATCGTCTAGCGGAACCTACGAGCAGTACTTC.

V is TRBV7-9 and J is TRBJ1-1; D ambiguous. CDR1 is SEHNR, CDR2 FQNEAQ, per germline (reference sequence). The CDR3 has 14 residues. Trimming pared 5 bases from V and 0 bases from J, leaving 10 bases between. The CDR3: CASSRSEVNTEAFF. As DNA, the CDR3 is TGTGCCAGCAGCCGTTCGGAGGTGAACACTGAAGCTTTCTTT.

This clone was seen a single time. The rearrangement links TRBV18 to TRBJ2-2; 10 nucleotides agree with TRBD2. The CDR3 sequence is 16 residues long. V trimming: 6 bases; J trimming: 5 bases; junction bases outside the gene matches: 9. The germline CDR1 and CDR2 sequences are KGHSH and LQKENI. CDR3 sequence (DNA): TGTGCCAGCTCGGTAGGGACTAGCGCCAGTACCGGGGAGCTGTTTTTT. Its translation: CASSVGTSASTGELFF.